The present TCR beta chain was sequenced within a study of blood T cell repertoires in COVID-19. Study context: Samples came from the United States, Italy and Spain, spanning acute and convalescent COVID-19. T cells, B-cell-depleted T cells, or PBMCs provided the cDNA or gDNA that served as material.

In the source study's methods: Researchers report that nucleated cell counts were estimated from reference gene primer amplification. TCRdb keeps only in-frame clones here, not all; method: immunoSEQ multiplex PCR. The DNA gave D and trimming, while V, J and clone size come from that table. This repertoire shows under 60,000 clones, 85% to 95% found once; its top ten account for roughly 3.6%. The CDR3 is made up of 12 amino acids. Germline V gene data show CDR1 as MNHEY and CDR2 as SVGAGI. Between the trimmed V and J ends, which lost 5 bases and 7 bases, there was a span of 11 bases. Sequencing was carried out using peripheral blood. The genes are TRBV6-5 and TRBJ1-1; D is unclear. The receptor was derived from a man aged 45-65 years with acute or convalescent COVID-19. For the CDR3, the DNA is TGTGCCAGCAGTCCTCCCTACGGTGAAGCTTTCTTT. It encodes CASSPPYGEAFF.